At least ten counts were recorded for the clone carrying this TCR beta chain. The antigen is unknown. RNA transcripts provided the source from which TCR beta CDR3 regions were amplified. A set of HTBI primers served as the primers for a first-round RT-PCR of the TCR CDR3. TCRdb reanalysed the multiplex PCR reads using MiXCR and keeps one entry per CDR3 protein. The repertoire consists of about 560,000 distinct CDR3 sequences, with approximately 16% occurring once and the leading ten covering 15% to 20%. The CDR3 contains 14 residues. Germline assignment: CDR1 DFQATT and CDR2 SNEGSKA (reference sequence). V dropped 5 bases and J dropped 5 bases, with 19 bases sitting between them. The data are from a study of T cells in Graves' hyperthyroidism and ophthalmopathy. Whole-study findings and limits: Blood also contained most expanded thyroid clonotypes above 0.001. The model foresaw ophthalmopathy a median about 6.5 months prior to onset. The authors' 13 V-J model separated ophthalmopathy from stable hyperthyroidism.

An absence of ophthalmopathy progression within 18 months meant stable Graves' hyperthyroidism. This TCR came from a woman aged 18 to 35 with Graves' hyperthyroidism. The specimen was blood. The chain joins TRBV20-1 to TRBJ2-7; D may match TRBD1 or TRBD2 (7 bases each). CDR3 residues: CSAGWGGGAHEQYF. CDR3 in DNA: TGCAGTGCTGGCTGGGGAGGGGGCGCCCACGAGCAGTACTTC.